The T cell receptor beta chain described here comes from a study of T-cell reconstitution after alpha-beta-depleted transplantation in children. Whole-study findings and limits: Counts and diversity of T cells one year after transplant came mostly from newly produced T cells. Approximately two months post-transplant, alpha-beta T cells reportedly originated from several hundred expanded graft clones. Elevated TCRbeta diversity at day 60 was traced, in some patients, to surviving recipient T cells and thymic progenitors.

This clonotype was found a few times. Its specificity is unknown. V lost 4 bases to trimming and J lost 4 bases, with 9 bases between them. Per germline, CDR1 KGHSH and CDR2 LQKENI. This CDR3 has 13 residues. TCRbeta library preparation incorporated unique molecular identifiers. Each CDR3 protein is one row after TCRdb ran MiXCR on the PCR reads. The table shows approximately 650,000 distinct CDR3 sequences, with over 10% occurring only once. This sequence originates from a girl aged 2 to 9 with congenital amegakaryocytic thrombocytopenia, due to receive a stem cell transplant. This chain uses TRBV18 with TRBJ2-3; no clear D gene. The source material was PBMCs, sampled before TCRalphabeta/CD19-depleted stem cell transplant. The CDR3 DNA follows: TGTGCCAGCTCACAGGTCCAGCCAGATACGCAGTATTTT. Translating it yields CASSQVQPDTQYF.